The subject of this entry is one T cell receptor beta chain. Its matching antigen is unknown. J gave up 5 bases and V 6 bases, and 15 bases lay outside the gene matches. The CDR3 totals 15 residues. Germline lookup yields CDR1 SQVTM and CDR2 ANQGSEA. These data come from a study of graft-versus-host responses after intestinal transplantation. In the study overall: Those transplanted obtained multivisceral, liver-intestinal, or isolated intestinal grafts. Uniformly, recipients were administered anti-thymocyte globulin induction with subsequent tacrolimus and steroids for two to three years. General study findings and limits: Graft-versus-host to host-versus-graft clonal ratios in allografts were high in patients with graft-donor T cell macrochimerism. After transplant, early declines in HvG clones were associated with peak levels of circulating GvH clones.

TCRdb's copy holds only in-frame clones and misses some; the assay was immunoSEQ multiplex PCR. The profile shows more than 85,000 clones, about 90% of them singletons. This TCR was sampled from a human donor who was the organ donor for an intestinal transplant. The chain combines TRBV29-1 with TRBJ2-7; 8 positions agree with TRBD2. Sequencing was performed on unstimulated CD8+ T cells sorted from spleen or lymph node cells, taken before transplant. The CDR3 sequence: CSVEILAGRNNEQYF. The CDR3 DNA reads as TGCAGCGTGGAAATCTTAGCGGGAAGAAACAACGAGCAGTACTTC.